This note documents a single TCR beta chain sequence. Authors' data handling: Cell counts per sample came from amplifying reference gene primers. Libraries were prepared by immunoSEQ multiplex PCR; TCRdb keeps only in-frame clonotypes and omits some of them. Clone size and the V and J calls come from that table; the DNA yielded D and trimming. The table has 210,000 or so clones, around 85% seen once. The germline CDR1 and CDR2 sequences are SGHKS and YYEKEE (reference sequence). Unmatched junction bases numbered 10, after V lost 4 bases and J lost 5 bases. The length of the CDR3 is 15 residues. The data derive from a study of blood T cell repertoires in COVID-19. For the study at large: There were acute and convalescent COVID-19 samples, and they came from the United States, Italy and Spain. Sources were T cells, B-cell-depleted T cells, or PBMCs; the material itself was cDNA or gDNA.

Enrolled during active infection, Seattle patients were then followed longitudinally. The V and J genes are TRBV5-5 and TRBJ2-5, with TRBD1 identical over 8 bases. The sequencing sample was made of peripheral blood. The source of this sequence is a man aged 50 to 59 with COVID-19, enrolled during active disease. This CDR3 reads CASSQTRTGRETQYF. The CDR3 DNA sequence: TGTGCCAGCAGCCAAACCCGGACAGGGCGGGAGACCCAGTACTTC. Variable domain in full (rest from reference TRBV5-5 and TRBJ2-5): DAGVTQSPTHLIKTRGQQVTLRCSPISGHKSVSWYQQVLGQGPQFIFQYYEKEERGRGNFPDRFSARQFPNYSSELNVNALLLGDSALYLCASSQTRTGRETQYFGPGTRLLVL.